What follows are 20 T cell receptor beta chains derived from one specimen sequenced in a study of T cell responses to AZD1222 COVID-19 vaccine. TCRdb's table, derived via immunoSEQ multiplex PCR, lists solely in-frame clones and lacks some. The sample has around 140,000 clones, 90% to 95% seen once. Source: peripheral blood, taken on day 0 of MenACWY control vaccination. The origin of the receptors is an adult in good health.

This sequence joins TRBV7-3 and TRBJ1-6, with a tentative D call TRBD1 (5 bases). V lost 5 bases and J lost 7, with 12 bases in between. The CDR3 length is 14 residues. Germline CDR1 reads SGHTA; CDR2 reads FQGTGA. CDR3 loop: CASSRDNRNSPLHF. DNA of the CDR3: TGTGCCAGCAGCCGAGATAACAGGAATTCACCCCTCCACTTT.

This rearrangement joins TRBV6-5 to TRBJ2-7; no firm D call. CDR3 length: 13 amino acids. Germline CDR1 reads MNHEY; CDR2 reads SVGAGI. Trimming removed 2 bases from V and 5 bases from J, with 10 bases in between. The CDR3 DNA sequence: TGTGCCAGCAGTTACACCAACTCGGACGAGCAGTACTTC. It codes for CASSYTNSDEQYF.

The V and J genes are TRBV30 and TRBJ1-5; 7 nucleotides agree with TRBD1. The CDR3 runs 13 residues. V shed 3 bases and J 7 bases; nucleotides not matched to a gene: 6. Germline V lookup: CDR1 GTSNPN, CDR2 SVGIG (reference sequence). The CDR3 sequence: CAWSTGVYQPQHF. The CDR3 region has the DNA TGTGCCTGGAGCACAGGGGTGTACCAGCCCCAGCATTTT.

In nucleotides, the CDR3 is TGTGCCAGCAGCGTCTCGAGCTCTGGAAACACCATATATTTT. It is translated as CASSVSSSGNTIYF. V is TRBV9 and J is TRBJ1-3, with D unclear. Per the germline V gene, CDR1 is SGDLS and CDR2 is YYNGEE. The CDR3 is made up of 14 amino acids. Trimming took off 2 bases at V and 0 bases at J, with 6 bases between the two ends.

The chain is built from TRBV10-2 and TRBJ2-1, with no clear D. V dropped 6 bases and J dropped 8 bases, with 14 bases sitting between them. The germline V gene encodes CDR1 WSHSY and CDR2 SAAADI. The CDR3 runs 13 residues. CDR3 coding DNA: TGCGCCAGCAGGGATAGCAACTCGGATGAGCAGTTCTTC. It yields the protein CASRDSNSDEQFF.

The chain joins TRBV3-1 (or the pseudogene TRBV3-2) to TRBJ1-3, with D possibly being TRBD1 (6 bases). Germline CDR1 is LGHDT and CDR2 is YNNKEL (reference sequence). CDR3 length: 15 residues. Between the trimmed V and J ends, which lost 4 bases and 0 bases, there was a span of 10 bases. In DNA, the CDR3 is TGTGCCAGCAGCCTGGACAGCCACTCTGGAAACACCATATATTTT. It codes for CASSLDSHSGNTIYF.

This chain connects TRBV28 to TRBJ2-7; TRBD2 agrees at 7 bases. The CDR3 has 16 amino acids. Germline assignment: CDR1 MDHEN and CDR2 SYDVKM. V gave up 6 bases and J gave up 1 base; unmatched junction bases: 12. CDR3 nucleotides: TGTGCCAGCAGCATCCTCCGAGGGGAGGGGTCCTACGAGCAGTACTTC. Amino acids: CASSILRGEGSYEQYF.

V is TRBV6-1 and J is TRBJ2-5, with D unresolved. CDR3 size: 15 residues. Germline values: CDR1 MNHNS, CDR2 SASEGT. Trimming removed 0 bases at V and 5 bases at J, with 13 bases between. For the CDR3, the DNA is TGTGCCAGCAGTGAAGCGCGAGGATTCAGGGAGACCCAGTACTTC. Translated: CASSEARGFRETQYF.

The rearrangement uses TRBV19 and TRBJ1-5; the match to TRBD1 covers 9 bases. The germline CDR1 and CDR2 sequences are LNHDA and SQIVND (reference sequence). V lost 1 base to trimming and J lost 5 bases; unmatched junction nucleotides: 0. The CDR3 is 14 residues long. CDR3 nucleotide sequence: TGTGCCAGTAGTATAGGGACAGGGGATCAGCCCCAGCATTTT. Translating gives CASSIGTGDQPQHF.

In this sample, this clone turned up once. This sequence joins TRBV12-3 or TRBV12-4 and TRBJ1-5; 9 bases align to TRBD1. There are 13 residues in the CDR3. Unmatched junction bases numbered 5, after V lost 5 bases and J lost 9 bases. DNA of the CDR3: TGTGCCAGCAGTGGGGACAGGGTAAGGCCCCAGCATTTT. This gives the protein CASSGDRVRPQHF.

The CDR3 DNA reads as TGTGCCAGCAGTTGGAGCGGGAGTCGGCAGACCCAGTACTTC. It codes for CASSWSGSRQTQYF. The chain employs TRBV27 and TRBJ2-5, with 8 nucleotides matching TRBD2. The CDR3 runs to 14 residues. Looked up from germline, CDR1 is MNHEY and CDR2 is SMNVEV (reference sequence). V lost 4 bases to trimming and J lost 6 bases; unmatched junction nucleotides: 7.

The chain uses TRBV7-2 and TRBJ1-2; 7 nucleotides match TRBD1. Germline CDR1 SGHTA, CDR2 FQGNSA. V lost 1 base, J lost 4 bases, and 9 bases stayed unmatched. The CDR3 is made up of 16 amino acids. CDR3: CASSLGGADRSYGYTF. The DNA for the CDR3 is TGTGCCAGCAGCTTAGGAGGGGCGGACAGGAGCTATGGCTACACCTTC.

The chain links TRBV19 to TRBJ2-3; D gene unclear. Germline lookup yields CDR1 LNHDA and CDR2 SQIVND (reference sequence). V gave up 5 bases and J gave up 2 bases, with 5 bases separating them. The CDR3 length is 12 residues. Here the CDR3 reads CASSYPTDTQYF. As DNA, the CDR3 is TGTGCCAGTAGTTACCCCACAGATACGCAGTATTTT.

The chain links TRBV7-8 to TRBJ1-2; 8 bases fit TRBD1. The CDR3 covers 13 residues. The junction had 7 bases not matched to a gene; V was cut back by 5 bases and J by 8 bases. Germline assignment: CDR1 SGHVS and CDR2 FQNEAQ. CDR3 bases: TGTGCCAGCAGCCCGGGGACAGGAAGGGGCTACACCTTC. It yields the protein CASSPGTGRGYTF.

V usage is TRBV11-2 and J usage is TRBJ1-2; D not resolved. CDR1 and CDR2 (germline): SGHAT, FQNNGV. V lost 2 bases, J lost 8 bases, and 9 bases lay in between. The CDR3 sequence is 12 residues long. The CDR3 loop is CASSLPSRGYTF. CDR3 coding DNA: TGTGCCAGCAGCTTACCCTCGCGGGGCTACACCTTC. Together with reference TRBV11-2 and TRBJ1-2, the CDR3 gives the full variable domain: EAGVAQSPRYKIIEKRQSVAFWCNPISGHATLYWYQQILGQGPKLLIQFQNNGVVDDSQLPKDRFSAERLKGVDSTLKIQPAKLEDSAVYLCASSLPSRGYTFGSGTRLTVV.

The chain couples TRBV11-2 to TRBJ1-1; D ambiguous. The V end was cut by 6 bases, the J end by 8 bases, with 16 bases between. The CDR3 length is 13 residues. Germline V gene data show CDR1 as SGHAT and CDR2 as FQNNGV. The CDR3 DNA reads TGTGCCAGCAGACGTCTAGGTGTCTCCGAAGCTTTCTTT. It yields the protein CASRRLGVSEAFF. The full variable domain, with the rest looked up from reference TRBV11-2 and TRBJ1-1, is EAGVAQSPRYKIIEKRQSVAFWCNPISGHATLYWYQQILGQGPKLLIQFQNNGVVDDSQLPKDRFSAERLKGVDSTLKIQPAKLEDSAVYLCASRRLGVSEAFFGQGTRLTVV.

This clone was recorded once. The chain joins TRBV28 to TRBJ1-2; D call uncertain. Germline V lookup: CDR1 MDHEN, CDR2 SYDVKM. The CDR3 has 14 residues. The germline V and J ends were trimmed by 2 bases and 6 bases, with 13 bases remaining between them. This CDR3 reads CASSLGIGEDGYTF. For the CDR3, the DNA is TGTGCCAGCAGTTTAGGTATTGGGGAGGATGGCTACACCTTC.

V is TRBV28 and J is TRBJ1-2, with 12 bases matching TRBD1. Trimming cost V 4 bases and J 13 bases; bases outside gene matches: 7. CDR1 is MDHEN and CDR2 is SYDVKM in the germline V gene. The CDR3 is 13 residues long. The CDR3 DNA is TGTGCCAGCAGTTCGGGGACAGGGGGCGCGATCACCTTC. The encoded protein is CASSSGTGGAITF.

The chain employs TRBV7-3 and TRBJ2-3, with D perhaps TRBD1 or TRBD2 (6 bases each). CDR1 is SGHTA and CDR2 is FQGTGA in the germline V gene. Trimming took off 5 bases at V and 2 bases at J, with 8 bases between the two ends. The CDR3 has 13 residues. The CDR3 here is CASSRGHTDTQYF. In DNA form, the CDR3 reads TGTGCCAGCAGCCGGGGGCACACAGATACGCAGTATTTT.

The J gene is TRBJ1-2, the V gene TRBV7-3; no clear D. This CDR3 comprises 13 residues. The V gene's germline CDR1 is SGHTA and CDR2 FQGTGA. Between the trimmed V and J ends, which lost 0 bases and 6 bases, there was a span of 8 bases. The DNA of the CDR3 is TGTGCCAGCAGCTTAACCCCCGGGAATGGCTACACCTTC. This codes for CASSLTPGNGYTF. The full variable domain, its missing parts supplied by reference TRBV7-3 and TRBJ1-2, is GAGVSQTPSNKVTEKGKYVELRCDPISGHTALYWYRQSLGQGPEFLIYFQGTGAADDSGLPNDRFFAVRPEGSVSTLKIQRTERGDSAVYLCASSLTPGNGYTFGSGTRLTVV.